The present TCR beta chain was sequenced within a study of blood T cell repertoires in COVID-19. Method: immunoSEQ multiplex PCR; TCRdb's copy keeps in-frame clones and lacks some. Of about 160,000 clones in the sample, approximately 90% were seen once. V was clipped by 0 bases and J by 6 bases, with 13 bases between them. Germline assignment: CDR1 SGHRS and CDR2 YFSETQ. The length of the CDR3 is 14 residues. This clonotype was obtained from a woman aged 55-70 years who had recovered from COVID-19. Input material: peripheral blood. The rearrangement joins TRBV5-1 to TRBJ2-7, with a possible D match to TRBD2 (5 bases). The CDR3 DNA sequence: TGCGCCAGCAGCTTGGACGGGGAAGGGCTCGAGCAGTACTTC. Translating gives CASSLDGEGLEQYF.